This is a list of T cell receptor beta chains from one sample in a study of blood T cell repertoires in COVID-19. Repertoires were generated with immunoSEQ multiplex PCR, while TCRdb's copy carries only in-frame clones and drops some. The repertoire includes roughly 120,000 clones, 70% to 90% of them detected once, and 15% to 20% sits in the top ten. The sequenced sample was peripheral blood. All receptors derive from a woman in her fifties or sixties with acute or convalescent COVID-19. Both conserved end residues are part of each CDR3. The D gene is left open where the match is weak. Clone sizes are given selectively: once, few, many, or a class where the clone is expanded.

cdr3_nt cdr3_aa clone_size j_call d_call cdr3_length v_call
TGTGCCAGCAGCCAAGGGGGTTGGGGGGGACAGCCCCAGCATTTT CASSQGGWGGQPQHF few TRBJ1-5 NA 15 TRBV3-1/TRBV3-2
TGTGCCACCAGTGAGGGCCGGACAGGCGTGGATCAGCCCCAGCATTTT CATSEGRTGVDQPQHF NA TRBJ1-5 TRBD1 16 TRBV24-1
TGCGCCAGCAGCCTAAGACTAGCGGGGGATCAAGAGACCCAGTACTTC CASSLRLAGDQETQYF NA TRBJ2-5 TRBD2 16 TRBV5-1
TGTGCCAGCAGTTTTACCGGGACAGGGGAACCCGGGGAGCTGTTTTTT CASSFTGTGEPGELFF NA TRBJ2-2 TRBD1 16 TRBV27
TGTGCCAGCTCCGGGCCGGGGGGGACTATGAACACTGAAGCTTTCTTT CASSGPGGTMNTEAFF NA TRBJ1-1 NA 16 TRBV18
TGTGCCAGCAGTTCGGTGGGAGGGGGCTATGGCTACACCTTC CASSSVGGGYGYTF NA TRBJ1-2 NA 14 TRBV27
TGTGCCAGCAGTTTGGACAGACGAAACACCATATATTTT CASSLDRRNTIYF NA TRBJ1-3 NA 13 TRBV6-2/TRBV6-3
TGTGCCAGCAGGACGCCGGGGGGAGAGACCCAGTACTTC CASRTPGGETQYF NA TRBJ2-5 TRBD2 13 TRBV6-5
TGCGCCAGCAGCTTGGGGACAGACTATGGCTACACCTTC CASSLGTDYGYTF NA TRBJ1-2 NA 13 TRBV5-1
TGTGCCAGCAGTTACGGGACTATCCAAGAGACCCAGTACTTC CASSYGTIQETQYF few TRBJ2-5 TRBD2 14 TRBV6-5
TGCGCCAGCAGCCAAGAGCCCGGGGGAAGCTCCTACAATGAGCAGTTCTTC CASSQEPGGSSYNEQFF NA TRBJ2-1 NA 17 TRBV4-3
TGTGCCAGCAACACGCCCCACAGGGGGCCGTCCCATCGCGAGCAGTTCTTC CASNTPHRGPSHREQFF NA TRBJ2-1 TRBD1 17 TRBV28
TGTGCCAGCAGCTCCCCCGGGACACTTAACACTGAAGCTTTCTTT CASSSPGTLNTEAFF NA TRBJ1-1 NA 15 TRBV7-9
TGTGCCAGTAGTCCCTCATCGACTGCGTACTATGGCTACACCTTC CASSPSSTAYYGYTF NA TRBJ1-2 NA 15 TRBV19
TGTGCCAGCAGCTTCGGGGGTATCGCTGGAAACACCATATATTTT CASSFGGIAGNTIYF NA TRBJ1-3 NA 15 TRBV7-2
TGTGCCAGCAGCTCAGCTCGGGAGACCCAGTACTTC CASSSARETQYF NA TRBJ2-5 NA 12 TRBV7-2
TGTGCCAGCAGCCAAATGGGACAGGGTGGAAACACCATATATTTT CASSQMGQGGNTIYF NA TRBJ1-3 TRBD1 15 TRBV3-1/TRBV3-2
TGTGCCAGCAGTTTAACCGGGCAGCCCCAGCATTTT CASSLTGQPQHF few TRBJ1-5 NA 12 TRBV28
TGTGCCAGCAGTGTTACTAGCGGTGGGGGGACCCAGTACTTC CASSVTSGGGTQYF NA TRBJ2-5 TRBD2 14 TRBV2
TGTGCCAGCAGCGCAACTAGCGGGGGGGCCGCAGAGACCCAGTACTTC CASSATSGGAAETQYF once TRBJ2-5 TRBD2 16 TRBV7-9
TGTGCCAGCAGCTTATCGACTAGGGGCGATGAGCAGTTCTTC CASSLSTRGDEQFF NA TRBJ2-1 NA 14 TRBV7-3
TGTGCCAGCAGTTCCGGACAGGCGTACACCTTC CASSSGQAYTF NA TRBJ1-2 TRBD1 11 TRBV6-5
TGTGCCAGCAGACTAGAGCGGACCGCGGAAGCTTTCTTT CASRLERTAEAFF NA TRBJ1-1 NA 13 TRBV6-5
TGCAGCGTTGGCTCAGGGGCTCGCGAGCAGTACTTC CSVGSGAREQYF NA TRBJ2-7 NA 12 TRBV29-1
TGTGCCAGCAGCTTATACGGGATAGAGCAGTACTTC CASSLYGIEQYF once TRBJ2-7 NA 12 TRBV11-2
TGTGCCAGCAGCACGACAGGGCCCGGGGAGCTGTTTTTT CASSTTGPGELFF NA TRBJ2-2 TRBD1 13 TRBV11-1
TGTGCCACCAGTGACTCGTCCGCTGAGGGGGGGGCGTATGAAAAACTGTTTTTT CATSDSSAEGGAYEKLFF NA TRBJ1-4 NA 18 TRBV24-1